This TCR beta chain came from a study of T cells in tumors after PD-1 blockade. Produced via immunoSEQ multiplex PCR; TCRdb's table is partial and in-frame only. The data hold roughly 48,000 clones, with roughly 80% observed a single time. Genomic DNA template from tumor biopsies or peripheral blood, roughly 600 ng to 6,500 ng input. This receptor was identified in a human donor with basal cell carcinoma. This sample comprised PBMCs, obtained before anti-PD-1 treatment.

In DNA form, the CDR3 reads TGTGCCTGGAGTACCCGGGGCTACGAGCAGTACTTC. Translated: CAWSTRGYEQYF. J is TRBJ2-7 and V is TRBV30; D is possibly TRBD2 (5 bases). The CDR3 is 12 amino acids. In germline, CDR1 is GTSNPN, CDR2 SVGIG (reference sequence). Trimming left V 2 bases short and J 3 bases short, with 8 bases between.